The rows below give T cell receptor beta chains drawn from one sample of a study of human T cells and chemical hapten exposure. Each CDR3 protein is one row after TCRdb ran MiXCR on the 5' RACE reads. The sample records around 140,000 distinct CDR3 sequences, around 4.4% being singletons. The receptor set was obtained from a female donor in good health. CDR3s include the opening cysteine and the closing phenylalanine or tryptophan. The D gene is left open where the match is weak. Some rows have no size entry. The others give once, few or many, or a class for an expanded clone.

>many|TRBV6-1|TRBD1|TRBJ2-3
TGTGCCAGCAGTGAAGCGCCAGGGGGAGTTACAGATACGCAGTATTTT
CASSEAPGGVTDTQYF
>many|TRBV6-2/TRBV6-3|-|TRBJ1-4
TGTGCCAGCAGTTACTCGACCAGGGGTCTAGGAAAACTGTTTTTT
CASSYSTRGLGKLFF
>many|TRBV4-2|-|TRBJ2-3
TGTGCCAGCAGCCAAGTAAAATCCACAGATACGCAGTATTTT
CASSQVKSTDTQYF
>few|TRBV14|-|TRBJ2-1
TGTGCCAGCAGCCAAGAGGACGGGGTCTTCGGCAATGAGCAGTTCTTC
CASSQEDGVFGNEQFF
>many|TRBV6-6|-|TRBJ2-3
TGTGCCAGCAGTTACTCGATATCCGGGGGTGGAGATACGCAGTATTTT
CASSYSISGGGDTQYF
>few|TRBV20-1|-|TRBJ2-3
TGCAGTGCCTCGGGCCTTATCAACACAGATACGCAGTATTTT
CSASGLINTDTQYF
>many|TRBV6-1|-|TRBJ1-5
TGTGCCAGCAGTGGGCAGGCTCTTGGGCAGCCCCAGCATTTT
CASSGQALGQPQHF
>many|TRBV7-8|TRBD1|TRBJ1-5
TGTGCCAGCAGCTGGGACAGGACGAATCAGCCCCAGCATTTT
CASSWDRTNQPQHF
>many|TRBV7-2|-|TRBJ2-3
TGTGCCAGCAGCTCGCCGAGGTCCGCCAGGGGCACAGATACGCAGTATTTT
CASSSPRSARGTDTQYF
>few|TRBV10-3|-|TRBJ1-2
TGTGCCATCAGCGTAGAATTAGCCTATGGCTACACCTTC
CAISVELAYGYTF
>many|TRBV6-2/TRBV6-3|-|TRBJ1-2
TGTGCCAGCAGTTACCAGTGGTTCGCGGCTGGGAATGGCTACACCTTC
CASSYQWFAAGNGYTF
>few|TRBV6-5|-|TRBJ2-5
TGTGCCAGCAGTTACTCGACCCAGCCAGAGACCCAGTACTTC
CASSYSTQPETQYF
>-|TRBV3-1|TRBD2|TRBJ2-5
TGTGCCAGCAGGCCCATAGGCTCCGGGAGGGAGACCCAGTACTTC
CASRPIGSGRETQYF
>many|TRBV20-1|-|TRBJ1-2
TGCAGTGCTACCCACCACGTGGGCTACACCTTC
CSATHHVGYTF
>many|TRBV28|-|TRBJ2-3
TGTGCCAGCAGTATGGTCGGGGGCCTCAAGGCAGATACGCAGTATTTT
CASSMVGGLKADTQYF
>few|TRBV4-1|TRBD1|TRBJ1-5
TGCGCCAGCAGCCCTAACCCCGGGACAGGCGTTCTCAGAGGCAATCAGCCCCAGCATTTT
CASSPNPGTGVLRGNQPQHF
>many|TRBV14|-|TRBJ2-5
TGTGCCAGCAGCCGAACCCGGACGAACCAAGAGACCCAGTACTTC
CASSRTRTNQETQYF
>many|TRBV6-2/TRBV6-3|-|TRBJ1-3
TGTGCCAGTGGACGCGGACCTGGAAACACCATATATTTT
CASGRGPGNTIYF
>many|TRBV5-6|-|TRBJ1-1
TGTGCCAGCAGCTTGTCCGGTCAGAACACTGAAGCTTTCTTT
CASSLSGQNTEAFF
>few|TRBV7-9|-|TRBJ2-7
TGTGCCAGCAGCTTAGGTCAGGGTGCGTCGGTTGCCTACGAGCAGTACTTC
CASSLGQGASVAYEQYF
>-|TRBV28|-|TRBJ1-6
TGTGCCAGCAGCCTAACGCCGGGGTCCTATAATTCACCCCTCCACTTT
CASSLTPGSYNSPLHF
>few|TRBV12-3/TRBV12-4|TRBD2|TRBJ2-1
TGTGCCAGCACCCGGACCTGGGGGGGATCCGATGAGCAGTTCTTC
CASTRTWGGSDEQFF
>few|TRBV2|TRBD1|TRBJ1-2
TGTGCCAGCAGTCGGGACAGGTCCCGGGGTGGCTACACCTTC
CASSRDRSRGGYTF
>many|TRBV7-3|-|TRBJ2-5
TGTGCCAGCAGCGGGCCAGGGGAGACCCAGTACTTC
CASSGPGETQYF